The 24 T cell receptor beta chains in this list originate from one sample, sequenced in a study of blood T cells in healthy people across ages. A sample-barcoded 5' primer and a J-beta primer mix were used in a second PCR of roughly 6 to 11 cycles. MiXCR, applied by TCRdb to the 5' RACE reads, yields one record per CDR3 protein. The sample yields over a million distinct CDR3 sequences, 35% to 55% seen once. Sequencing was done on a sample of blood. Receptor source: a woman aged 55-70 years in good health.

The chain recombines TRBV29-1 with TRBJ2-5; D is possibly TRBD2 (5 bases). Trimming stripped 3 bases from V and 11 bases from J, with 16 bases between. The CDR3 has 12 amino acids. Germline CDR1 is SQVTM and CDR2 is ANQGSEA. CDR3 region: CSVEEVWGEQYF. The CDR3 bases are TGCAGCGTTGAGGAGGTTTGGGGTGAGCAGTACTTC.

This clonotype was observed many times. The chain links TRBV7-2 to TRBJ2-7; 7 nucleotides line up with TRBD2. CDR1 and CDR2 (germline): SGHTA, FQGNSA. The V and J ends lost 2 bases and 3 bases, in that order; junction bases with no gene match: 4. The CDR3 runs 14 residues. CDR3 residues: CASSLTAGSYEQYF. The DNA for the CDR3 is TGTGCCAGCAGCTTAACAGCGGGAAGCTACGAGCAGTACTTC.

This chain connects TRBV3-1 to TRBJ2-5, with D perhaps TRBD2 (5 bases). V lost 1 base and J 5 bases, leaving 11 bases between the germline ends. Germline values: CDR1 LGHDT, CDR2 YNNKEL (reference sequence). This CDR3 is built from 14 residues. CDR3 sequence reads: CASSQVSREETQYF. CDR3 DNA sequence: TGTGCCAGCAGCCAAGTGTCGAGGGAGGAGACCCAGTACTTC.

This clonotype was observed a handful of times. This sequence joins TRBV20-1 and TRBJ2-5; D gene uncertain. Per germline, CDR1 DFQATT and CDR2 SNEGSKA (reference sequence). The CDR3 has 15 amino acids. Deletions cut 3 bases from V and 7 bases from J, with 21 bases between. This CDR3 is CSASGDWPRERTQYF. The CDR3, as DNA: TGCAGTGCTAGCGGAGACTGGCCAAGAGAGCGGACCCAGTACTTC.

The chain links TRBV6-5 to TRBJ2-1, with unresolved D. Germline CDR1 MNHEY, CDR2 SVGAGI. The CDR3 spans 15 residues. V shed 9 bases and J shed 0 bases, with 15 bases lying between them. CDR3 sequence (DNA): TGTGCCAGTCTCTCGCGGAAGAGCTCCTACAATGAGCAGTTCTTC. It translates to CASLSRKSSYNEQFF.

For this clonotype: An end of the junction does not agree with germline; a read error may underlie this. The rearrangement uses TRBV10-3 and TRBJ2-1; D not certain. CDR1 ENHRY and CDR2 SYGVKD come from the germline V gene. The CDR3 consists of 11 residues. The CDR3, as DNA: TGTGCCAGCAGTGAGAACTACGAGCAGTTCTTC. Encoded protein: CASSENYEQFF.

This rearrangement joins TRBV13 to TRBJ2-6; D is perhaps TRBD2 (5 bases). Germline V gene sequence: CDR1 PRHDT, CDR2 FYEKMQ (reference sequence). This CDR3 contains 18 residues. Trimming shortened V by 3 bases and J by 0 bases, and 15 bases separated the two germline ends. For the CDR3, the DNA is TGTGCCAGCAGCTTGAGGGTCCCCGTAGACTCTGGGGCCAACGTCCTGACTTTC. Its translation: CASSLRVPVDSGANVLTF.

The V gene is TRBV25-1, the J gene TRBJ1-2; D is undetermined. The CDR3 is 13 amino acids. Germline assignment: CDR1 MGHDK and CDR2 SYGVNS. Deletions cut 1 base from V and 5 bases from J, with 8 bases between. For the CDR3, the DNA is TGTGCCAGCAGTGAATTGGCTTGTTATGGCTACACCTTC. This translates into CASSELACYGYTF.

The genes are TRBV29-1 and TRBJ1-1; D gene uncertain. The CDR3 has 12 residues. In germline, CDR1 is SQVTM, CDR2 ANQGSEA. Deletions cut 4 bases from V and 0 bases from J, with 6 bases between. CDR3 nucleotides: TGCAGCGTTGTTCCCCTGAACACTGAAGCTTTCTTT. It yields the protein CSVVPLNTEAFF.

The chain joins TRBV24-1 to TRBJ2-5; D unclear. The CDR3 loop spans 13 amino acids. Trimming left V 0 bases short and J 11 bases short, with 12 bases between. CDR1 and CDR2 (germline): KGHDR, SFDVKD. CDR3 coding DNA: TGTGCCACCAGTGATTTGGCGATGAATGAGCAGTACTTC. Its translation is CATSDLAMNEQYF.

The CDR3 protein is CASSSHAVRGASDEQFF. CDR3 in DNA: TGTGCCAGCAGCTCTCACGCGGTCCGGGGCGCTTCGGATGAGCAGTTCTTC. The chain employs TRBV28 and TRBJ2-1; D may be TRBD1 or TRBD2 (5 bases each). V lost 6 bases and J 8 bases, leaving 26 bases between the germline ends. CDR3 length: 17 residues. The germline V gene has CDR1 MDHEN and CDR2 SYDVKM.

This clonotype occurred a few times. The chain joins TRBV20-1 to TRBJ2-3; D unresolved. CDR3 length: 14 amino acids. The V and J ends lost 2 bases and 4 bases respectively, with 13 bases between them. Germline V gene sequence: CDR1 DFQATT, CDR2 SNEGSKA (reference sequence). Here the CDR3 reads CSARTPSIPDTQYF. CDR3 sequence (DNA): TGCAGTGCTAGAACACCCTCGATCCCAGATACGCAGTATTTT.

This CDR3 is CASSQSGYSYNEQYF. Written as DNA, the CDR3 is TGTGCCAGCAGCCAGAGCGGGTACTCCTACAATGAGCAGTACTTC. The chain uses TRBV3-1 and TRBJ2-1; D possibly corresponds to TRBD2 (6 bases). The J call is doubtful: the DNA matches TRBJ2-7 better. This CDR3 is built from 15 residues. Looked up from germline, CDR1 is LGHDT and CDR2 is YNNKEL (reference sequence).

This chain uses TRBV28 with TRBJ1-2, with TRBD1 matching over 8 bases. The germline CDR1 and CDR2 sequences are MDHEN and SYDVKM. V lost 6 bases to trimming and J lost 3 bases; unmatched junction nucleotides: 9. This CDR3 region has 15 residues. CDR3: CASSPDRGGHYGYTF. DNA for the CDR3: TGTGCCAGCAGCCCCGACAGGGGAGGACACTATGGCTACACCTTC.

In its sample, this clonotype was seen a few times. The V and J genes are TRBV10-3 and TRBJ2-1; 13 bases line up with TRBD2. The CDR3 covers 14 residues. V dropped 5 bases and J dropped 9; count of bases not matched to a gene: 4. Germline V lookup: CDR1 ENHRY, CDR2 SYGVKD. CDR3: CAISTSGRALEQFF. In DNA, the CDR3 is TGTGCCATCAGTACTAGCGGGAGGGCCCTTGAGCAGTTCTTC.

This chain connects TRBV18 to TRBJ2-5; tentative D call: TRBD1 (6 bases). The better agreement between TRBJ2-7 and the DNA end casts doubt on the J call. This CDR3 contains 13 residues. The germline V gene encodes CDR1 KGHSH and CDR2 LQKENI. For the CDR3, the DNA is TGTGCCAGCTCCCGGGACAAGATATACGAGCAGTACTTC. Its translation: CASSRDKIYEQYF.

The genes are TRBV29-1 and TRBJ2-3; D is tentatively TRBD1 or TRBD2 (5 bases each). This CDR3 has 12 amino acids. Looked up from germline, CDR1 is SQVTM and CDR2 is ANQGSEA. Trimming shortened V by 4 bases and J by 4 bases, and 9 bases separated the two germline ends. This CDR3 reads CSVGDGSDTQYF. The CDR3 DNA is TGCAGCGTTGGGGACGGTTCAGATACGCAGTATTTT.

V usage is TRBV20-1 and J usage is TRBJ1-2; 8 bases agree with TRBD1. V shed 1 base, J shed 4 bases, and the junction held 5 bases outside the gene matches. In germline, CDR1 is DFQATT, CDR2 SNEGSKA (reference sequence). This CDR3 region has 14 residues. CDR3 loop: CSARVGTGAYGYTF. The CDR3 DNA follows: TGCAGTGCTAGAGTCGGGACAGGAGCCTATGGCTACACCTTC.

This clonotype was recorded a few times. V is TRBV5-1 and J is TRBJ2-4, with D tentatively TRBD1 or TRBD2 (5 bases each). CDR3 size: 15 residues. V dropped 4 bases and J dropped 0 bases, with 11 bases sitting between them. Germline CDR1 and CDR2: SGHRS and YFSETQ. The CDR3 reads CASSEGTAAKNIQYF. Written as DNA, the CDR3 is TGCGCCAGCAGCGAAGGGACGGCAGCCAAAAACATTCAGTACTTC.

V gene TRBV11-2 combines with J gene TRBJ1-2; tentatively, D is TRBD1 (5 bases). Per the germline V gene, CDR1 is SGHAT and CDR2 is FQNNGV. The CDR3 covers 17 residues. Trimming pared 1 base from V and 4 bases from J, leaving 19 bases between. The CDR3 DNA reads as TGTGCCAGCAGCTTAGTAGGGGACGTTAAGGCCCTCTATGGCTACACCTTC. Translating gives CASSLVGDVKALYGYTF.

V gene TRBV5-1 combines with J gene TRBJ2-7; 7 bases are a match to TRBD1. The junction had 14 bases not matched to a gene; V was cut back by 3 bases and J by 5 bases. The CDR3 has 16 amino acids. From germline, CDR1 is SGHRS and CDR2 YFSETQ. The CDR3 DNA follows: TGCGCCAGCAGCTCTCTTCCGGTACAGGGGTTCGACGAGCAGTACTTC. Its translation is CASSSLPVQGFDEQYF.

This clonotype was recorded once. V usage is TRBV4-1 and J usage is TRBJ1-2; tentatively, D is TRBD1 (6 bases). Trimming stripped 8 bases from V and 3 bases from J, with 16 bases between. Germline CDR1 and CDR2: MGHRA and YSYEKL. The CDR3 is 14 residues long. The CDR3 sequence: CASGGGGADYGYTF. The CDR3 bases are TGCGCCAGCGGAGGGGGGGGCGCTGACTATGGCTACACCTTC.

As DNA, the CDR3 is TGCGCCAGCAGTTCATATAGCGGTTTAGGCGAAGGGACCCAGTACTTC. Residues: CASSSYSGLGEGTQYF. The chain couples TRBV5-1 to TRBJ2-5; TRBD2 might be the D (6 bases). V was cut by 5 bases and J by 7 bases, with 24 bases left in between. The germline V gene encodes CDR1 SGHRS and CDR2 YFSETQ. CDR3 length: 16 amino acids.

This clonotype was picked up a small number of times. V and J are TRBV27 and TRBJ1-2; D remains ambiguous. The CDR3 is made up of 11 amino acids. CDR1 is MNHEY and CDR2 is SMNVEV in the germline V gene (reference sequence). The V end lost 8 bases, the J end lost 2 bases, and 6 bases lay between the germline ends. Written as DNA, the CDR3 is TGTGCCAGCGGGCAGAACTATGGCTACACCTTC. Protein: CASGQNYGYTF.